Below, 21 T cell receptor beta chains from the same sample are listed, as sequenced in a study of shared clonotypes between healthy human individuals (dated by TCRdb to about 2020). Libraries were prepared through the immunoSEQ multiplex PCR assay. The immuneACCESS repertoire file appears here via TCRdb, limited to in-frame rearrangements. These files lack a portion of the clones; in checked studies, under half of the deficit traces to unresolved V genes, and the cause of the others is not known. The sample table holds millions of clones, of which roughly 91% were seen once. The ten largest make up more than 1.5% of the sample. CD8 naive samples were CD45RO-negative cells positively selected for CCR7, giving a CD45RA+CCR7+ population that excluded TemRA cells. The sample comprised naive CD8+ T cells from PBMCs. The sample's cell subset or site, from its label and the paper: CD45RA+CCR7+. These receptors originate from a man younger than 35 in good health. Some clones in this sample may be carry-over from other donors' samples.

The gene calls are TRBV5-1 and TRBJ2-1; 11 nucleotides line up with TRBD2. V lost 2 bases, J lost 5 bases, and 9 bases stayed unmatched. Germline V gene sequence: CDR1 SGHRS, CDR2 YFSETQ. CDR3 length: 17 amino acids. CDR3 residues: CASSFLMLAGGDNEQFF. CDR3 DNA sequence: TGCGCCAGCAGCTTCCTAATGCTAGCGGGAGGCGACAATGAGCAGTTCTTC.

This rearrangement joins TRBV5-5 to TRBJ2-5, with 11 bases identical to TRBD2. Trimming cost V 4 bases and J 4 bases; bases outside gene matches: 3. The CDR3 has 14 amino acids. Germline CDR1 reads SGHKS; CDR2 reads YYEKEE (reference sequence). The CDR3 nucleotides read TGTGCCAGCAGCCTGGGGACTAGCGGAGAGACCCAGTACTTC. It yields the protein CASSLGTSGETQYF.

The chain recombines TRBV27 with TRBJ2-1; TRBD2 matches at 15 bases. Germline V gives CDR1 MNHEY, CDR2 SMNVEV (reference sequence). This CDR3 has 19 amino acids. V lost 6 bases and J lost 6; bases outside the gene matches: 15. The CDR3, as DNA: TGTGCCAGCAGCCTGGAAGGGGGGACTAGCGGGAGGTTGCTCAATGAGCAGTTCTTC. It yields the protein CASSLEGGTSGRLLNEQFF.

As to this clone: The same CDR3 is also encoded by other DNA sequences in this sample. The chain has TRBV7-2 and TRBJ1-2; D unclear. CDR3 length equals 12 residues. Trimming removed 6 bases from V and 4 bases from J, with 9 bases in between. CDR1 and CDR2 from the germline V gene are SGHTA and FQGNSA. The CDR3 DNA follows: TGTGCCAGCAGTGGCGGATCCTATGGCTACACCTTC. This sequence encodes CASSGGSYGYTF.

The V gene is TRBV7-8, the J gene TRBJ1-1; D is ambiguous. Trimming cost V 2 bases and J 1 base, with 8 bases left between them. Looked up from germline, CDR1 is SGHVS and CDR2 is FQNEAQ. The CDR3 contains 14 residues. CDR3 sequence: CASSLLYRNTEAFF. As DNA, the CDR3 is TGTGCCAGCAGCTTACTTTATCGGAACACTGAAGCTTTCTTT.

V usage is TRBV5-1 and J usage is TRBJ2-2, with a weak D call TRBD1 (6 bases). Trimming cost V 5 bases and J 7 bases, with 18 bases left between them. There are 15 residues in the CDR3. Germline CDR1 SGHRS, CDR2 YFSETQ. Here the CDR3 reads CASRTTGFSDGELFF. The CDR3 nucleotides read TGCGCCAGCAGGACCACAGGGTTTTCGGACGGGGAGCTGTTTTTT.

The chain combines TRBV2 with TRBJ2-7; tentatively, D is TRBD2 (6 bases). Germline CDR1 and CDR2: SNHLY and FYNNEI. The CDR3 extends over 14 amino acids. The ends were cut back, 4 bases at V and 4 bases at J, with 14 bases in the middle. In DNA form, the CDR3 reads TGTGCCAGCAGTGGTATGGGCCTAGCGTACGAGCAGTACTTC. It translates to CASSGMGLAYEQYF.

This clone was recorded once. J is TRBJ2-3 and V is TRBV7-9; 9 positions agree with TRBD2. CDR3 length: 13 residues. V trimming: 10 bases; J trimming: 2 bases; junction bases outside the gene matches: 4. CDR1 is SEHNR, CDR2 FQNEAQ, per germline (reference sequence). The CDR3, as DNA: TGTGCCACCCAGCGGGGGGACACAGATACGCAGTATTTT. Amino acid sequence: CATQRGDTDTQYF.

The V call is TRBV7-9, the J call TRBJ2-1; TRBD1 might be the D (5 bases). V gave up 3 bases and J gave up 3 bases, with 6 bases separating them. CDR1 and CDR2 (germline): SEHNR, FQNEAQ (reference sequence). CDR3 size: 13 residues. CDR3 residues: CASSLTDYNEQFF. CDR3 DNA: TGTGCCAGCAGCTTGACAGACTACAATGAGCAGTTCTTC.

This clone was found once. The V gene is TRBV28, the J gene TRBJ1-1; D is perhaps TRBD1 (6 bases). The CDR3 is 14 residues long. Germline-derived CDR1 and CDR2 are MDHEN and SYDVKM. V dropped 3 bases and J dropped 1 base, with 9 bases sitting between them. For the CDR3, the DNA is TGTGCCAGCAGTTTCCAGGGACAGAACACTGAAGCTTTCTTT. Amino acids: CASSFQGQNTEAFF.

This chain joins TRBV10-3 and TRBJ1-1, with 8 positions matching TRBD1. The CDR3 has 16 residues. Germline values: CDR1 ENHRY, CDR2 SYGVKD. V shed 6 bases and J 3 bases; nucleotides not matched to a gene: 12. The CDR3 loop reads CAIRPIGTGEDTEAFF. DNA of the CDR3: TGTGCCATCAGACCGATAGGGACAGGTGAGGACACTGAAGCTTTCTTT.

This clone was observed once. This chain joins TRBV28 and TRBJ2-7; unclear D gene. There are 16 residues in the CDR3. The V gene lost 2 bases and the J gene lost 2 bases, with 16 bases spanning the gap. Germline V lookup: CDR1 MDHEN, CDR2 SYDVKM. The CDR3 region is CASSLGVRNGAYEQYF. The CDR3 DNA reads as TGTGCCAGCAGTTTAGGGGTTAGGAACGGAGCCTACGAGCAGTACTTC.

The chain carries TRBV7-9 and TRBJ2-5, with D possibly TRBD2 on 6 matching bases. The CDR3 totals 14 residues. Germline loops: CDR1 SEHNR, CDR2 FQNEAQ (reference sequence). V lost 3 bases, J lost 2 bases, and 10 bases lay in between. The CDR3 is CASSFGGLQETQYF. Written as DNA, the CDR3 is TGTGCCAGCAGCTTTGGAGGGTTGCAAGAGACCCAGTACTTC.

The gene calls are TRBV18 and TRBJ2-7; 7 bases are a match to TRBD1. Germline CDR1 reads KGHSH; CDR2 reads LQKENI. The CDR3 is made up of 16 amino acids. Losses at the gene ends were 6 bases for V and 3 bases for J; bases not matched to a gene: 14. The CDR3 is CASSSLDRVDFYEQYF. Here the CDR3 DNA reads TGTGCCAGCTCGTCCCTAGACAGGGTGGACTTCTACGAGCAGTACTTC. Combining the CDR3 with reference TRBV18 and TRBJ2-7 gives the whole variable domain NAGVMQNPRHLVRRRGQEARLRCSPMKGHSHVYWYRQLPEEGLKFMVYLQKENIIDESGMPKERFSAEFPKEGPSILRIQQVVRGDSAAYFCASSSLDRVDFYEQYFGPGTRLTVT.

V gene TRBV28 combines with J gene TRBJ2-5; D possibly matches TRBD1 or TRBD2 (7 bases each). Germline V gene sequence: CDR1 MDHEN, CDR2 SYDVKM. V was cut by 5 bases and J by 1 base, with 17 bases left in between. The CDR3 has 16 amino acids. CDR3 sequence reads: CASSIQGEGIQETQYF. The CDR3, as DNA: TGTGCCAGCAGTATCCAGGGGGAGGGGATCCAAGAGACCCAGTACTTC. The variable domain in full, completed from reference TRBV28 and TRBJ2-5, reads DVKVTQSSRYLVKRTGEKVFLECVQDMDHENMFWYRQDPGLGLRLIYFSYDVKMKEKGDIPEGYSVSREKKERFSLILESASTNQTSMYLCASSIQGEGIQETQYFGPGTRLLVL.

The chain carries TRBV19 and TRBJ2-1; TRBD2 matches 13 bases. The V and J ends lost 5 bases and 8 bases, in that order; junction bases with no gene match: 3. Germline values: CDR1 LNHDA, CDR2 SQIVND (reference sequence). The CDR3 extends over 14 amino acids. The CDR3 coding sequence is TGTGCCAGTAGTCCGGGACTAGCGGGATATGAGCAGTTCTTC. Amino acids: CASSPGLAGYEQFF.

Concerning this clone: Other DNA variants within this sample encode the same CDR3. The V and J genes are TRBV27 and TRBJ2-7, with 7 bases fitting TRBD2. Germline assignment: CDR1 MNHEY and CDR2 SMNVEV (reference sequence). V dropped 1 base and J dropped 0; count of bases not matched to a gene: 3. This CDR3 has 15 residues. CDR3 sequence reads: CASSLLGGSSYEQYF. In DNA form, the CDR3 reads TGTGCCAGCAGTTTATTGGGGGGGAGCTCCTACGAGCAGTACTTC.

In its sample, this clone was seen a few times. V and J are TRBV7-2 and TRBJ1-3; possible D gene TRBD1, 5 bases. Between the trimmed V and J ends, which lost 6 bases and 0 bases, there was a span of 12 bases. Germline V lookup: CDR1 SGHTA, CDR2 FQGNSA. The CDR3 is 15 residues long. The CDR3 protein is CASSLFGGSGNTIYF. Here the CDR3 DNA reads TGTGCCAGCAGTCTCTTCGGGGGCTCTGGAAACACCATATATTTT. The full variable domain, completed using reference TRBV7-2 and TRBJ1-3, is GAGVSQSPSNKVTEKGKDVELRCDPISGHTALYWYRQSLGQGLEFLIYFQGNSAPDKSGLPSDRFSAERTGGSVSTLTIQRTQQEDSAVYLCASSLFGGSGNTIYFGEGSWLTVV.

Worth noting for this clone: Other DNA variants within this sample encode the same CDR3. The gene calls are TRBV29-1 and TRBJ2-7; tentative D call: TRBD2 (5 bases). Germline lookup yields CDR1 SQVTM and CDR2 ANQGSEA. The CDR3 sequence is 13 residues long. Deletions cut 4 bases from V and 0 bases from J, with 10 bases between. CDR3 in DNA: TGCAGCGTTGTCTCGGGGAGCTCCTACGAGCAGTACTTC. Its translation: CSVVSGSSYEQYF.

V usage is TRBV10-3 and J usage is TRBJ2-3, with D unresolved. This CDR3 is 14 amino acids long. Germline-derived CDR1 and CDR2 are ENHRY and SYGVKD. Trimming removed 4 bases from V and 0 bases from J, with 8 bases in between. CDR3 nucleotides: TGTGCCATCAGTGGCTCCTATAGCACAGATACGCAGTATTTT. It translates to CAISGSYSTDTQYF.

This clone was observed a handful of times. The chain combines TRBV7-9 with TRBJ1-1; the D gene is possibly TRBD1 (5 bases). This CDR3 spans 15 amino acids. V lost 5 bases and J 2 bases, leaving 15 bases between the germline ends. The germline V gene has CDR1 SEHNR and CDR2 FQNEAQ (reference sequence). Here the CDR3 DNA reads TGTGCCAGCAGCCGTGGGGAGGGACCTAACACTGAAGCTTTCTTT. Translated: CASSRGEGPNTEAFF. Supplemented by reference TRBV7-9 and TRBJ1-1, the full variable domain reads DTGVSQNPRHKITKRGQNVTFRCDPISEHNRLYWYRQTLGQGPEFLTYFQNEAQLEKSRLLSDRFSAERPKGSFSTLEIQRTEQGDSAMYLCASSRGEGPNTEAFFGQGTRLTVV.